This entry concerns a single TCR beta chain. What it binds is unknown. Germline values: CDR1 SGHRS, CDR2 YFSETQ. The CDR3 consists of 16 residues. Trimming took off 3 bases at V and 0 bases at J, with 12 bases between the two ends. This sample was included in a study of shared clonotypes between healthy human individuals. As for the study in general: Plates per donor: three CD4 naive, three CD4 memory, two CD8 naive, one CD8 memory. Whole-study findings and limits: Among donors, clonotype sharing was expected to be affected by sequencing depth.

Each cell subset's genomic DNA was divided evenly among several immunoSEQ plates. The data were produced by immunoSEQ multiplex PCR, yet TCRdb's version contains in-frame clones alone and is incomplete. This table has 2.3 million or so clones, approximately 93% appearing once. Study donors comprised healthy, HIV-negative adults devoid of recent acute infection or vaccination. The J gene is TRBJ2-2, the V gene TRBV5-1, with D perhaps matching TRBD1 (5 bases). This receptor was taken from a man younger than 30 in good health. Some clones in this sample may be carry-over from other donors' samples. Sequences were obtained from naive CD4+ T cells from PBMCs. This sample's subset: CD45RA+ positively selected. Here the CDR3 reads CASSSQGFANTGELFF. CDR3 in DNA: TGCGCCAGCAGCTCCCAGGGTTTTGCGAACACCGGGGAGCTGTTTTTT.